This T cell receptor beta chain was sequenced in a study of T cell responses to AZD1222 COVID-19 vaccine. J was trimmed by 2 bases and V by 6 bases; bases with no gene match: 9. Germline values: CDR1 MNHEY, CDR2 SMNVEV (reference sequence). The CDR3 loop spans 17 amino acids. Overall study results and limits: Spike-specific TCRs gained breadth and depth after people received two AZD1222 doses. Unmutated variant regions are reportedly the target of nearly half of TCRs that are spike-specific.

Turning to this clone: Its target is not known.

Some clones are missing from TCRdb's copy, which holds only in-frame ones; the method was immunoSEQ multiplex PCR. The sample includes about 90,000 clones, about 90% seen only once; the top ten take roughly 5.6%. The sequence was collected from an adult in good health. V gene TRBV27 combines with J gene TRBJ2-6, with 8 bases lining up with TRBD1. The input for sequencing was peripheral blood, taken on day 0 of MenACWY control vaccination. CDR3 DNA: TGTGCCAGCAGCCGCCGACAGGGGACTGCTGGGGCCAACGTCCTGACTTTC. It is translated as CASSRRQGTAGANVLTF.